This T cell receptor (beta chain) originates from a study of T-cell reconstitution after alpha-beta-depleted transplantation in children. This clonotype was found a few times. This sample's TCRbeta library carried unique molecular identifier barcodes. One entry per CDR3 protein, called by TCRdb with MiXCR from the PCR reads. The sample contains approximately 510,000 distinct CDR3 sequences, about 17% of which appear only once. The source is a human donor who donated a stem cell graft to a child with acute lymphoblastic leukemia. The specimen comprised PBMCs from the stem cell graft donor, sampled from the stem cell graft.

This CDR3 is CASSYSGAGYTF. The CDR3 DNA follows: TGTGCCAGCAGTTATTCAGGGGCTGGCTACACCTTC. V is TRBV7-9 and J is TRBJ1-2; D may be TRBD1 (6 bases). V gave up 6 bases and J gave up 7 bases, with 12 bases separating them. Germline lookup yields CDR1 SEHNR and CDR2 FQNEAQ (reference sequence). The CDR3 has 12 amino acids.